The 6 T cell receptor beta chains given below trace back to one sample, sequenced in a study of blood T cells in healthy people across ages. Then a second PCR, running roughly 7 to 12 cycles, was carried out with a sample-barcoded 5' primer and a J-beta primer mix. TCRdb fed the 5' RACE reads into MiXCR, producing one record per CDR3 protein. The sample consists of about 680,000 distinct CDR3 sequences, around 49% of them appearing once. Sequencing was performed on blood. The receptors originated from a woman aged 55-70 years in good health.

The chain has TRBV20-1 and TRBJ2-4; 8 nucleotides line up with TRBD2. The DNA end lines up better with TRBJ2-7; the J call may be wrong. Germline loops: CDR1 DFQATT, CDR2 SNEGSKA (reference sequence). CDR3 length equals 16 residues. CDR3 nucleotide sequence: TGCAGTGCTATCGAACAGAGCGGGAGAAAGGTCTGCGAGCAGTACTTC. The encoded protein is CSAIEQSGRKVCEQYF.

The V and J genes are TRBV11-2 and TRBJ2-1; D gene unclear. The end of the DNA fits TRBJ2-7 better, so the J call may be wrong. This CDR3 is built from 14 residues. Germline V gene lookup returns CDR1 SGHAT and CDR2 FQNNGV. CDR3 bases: TGTGCCAGCAGCTTAGGGCCCTCCTACAATGAGCAGTACGTC. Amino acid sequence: CASSLGPSYNEQYV.

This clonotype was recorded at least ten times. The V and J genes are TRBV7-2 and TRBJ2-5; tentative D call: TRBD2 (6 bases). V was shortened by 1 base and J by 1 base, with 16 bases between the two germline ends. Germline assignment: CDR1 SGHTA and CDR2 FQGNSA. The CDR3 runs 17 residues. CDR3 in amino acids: CASSLGLLAEGQETQYF. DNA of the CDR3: TGTGCCAGCAGCTTAGGCCTTTTAGCGGAGGGCCAAGAGACCCAGTACTTC.

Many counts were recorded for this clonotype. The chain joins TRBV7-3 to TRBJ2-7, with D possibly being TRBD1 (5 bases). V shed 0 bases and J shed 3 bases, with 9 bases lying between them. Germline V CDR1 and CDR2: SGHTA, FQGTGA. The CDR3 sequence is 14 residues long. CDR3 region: CASSLTPGNYEQYF. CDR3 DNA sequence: TGTGCCAGCAGCTTAACTCCAGGGAACTACGAGCAGTACTTC. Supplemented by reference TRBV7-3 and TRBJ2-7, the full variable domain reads GAGVSQTPSNKVTEKGKYVELRCDPISGHTALYWYRQSLGQGPEFLIYFQGTGAADDSGLPNDRFFAVRPEGSVSTLKIQRTERGDSAVYLCASSLTPGNYEQYFGPGTRLTVT.

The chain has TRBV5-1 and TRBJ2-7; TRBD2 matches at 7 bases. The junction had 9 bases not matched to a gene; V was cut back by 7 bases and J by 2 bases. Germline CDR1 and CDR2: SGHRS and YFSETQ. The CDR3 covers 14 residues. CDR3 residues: CASLNPSGTYEQYF. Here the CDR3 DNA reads TGCGCCAGCTTGAATCCTAGCGGAACCTACGAGCAGTACTTC.

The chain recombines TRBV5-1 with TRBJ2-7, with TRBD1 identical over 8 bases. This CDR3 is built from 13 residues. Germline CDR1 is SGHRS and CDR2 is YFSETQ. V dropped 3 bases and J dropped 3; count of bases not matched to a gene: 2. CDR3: CASSWGTGYEQYF. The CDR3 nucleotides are TGCGCCAGCAGCTGGGGGACAGGCTACGAGCAGTACTTC.